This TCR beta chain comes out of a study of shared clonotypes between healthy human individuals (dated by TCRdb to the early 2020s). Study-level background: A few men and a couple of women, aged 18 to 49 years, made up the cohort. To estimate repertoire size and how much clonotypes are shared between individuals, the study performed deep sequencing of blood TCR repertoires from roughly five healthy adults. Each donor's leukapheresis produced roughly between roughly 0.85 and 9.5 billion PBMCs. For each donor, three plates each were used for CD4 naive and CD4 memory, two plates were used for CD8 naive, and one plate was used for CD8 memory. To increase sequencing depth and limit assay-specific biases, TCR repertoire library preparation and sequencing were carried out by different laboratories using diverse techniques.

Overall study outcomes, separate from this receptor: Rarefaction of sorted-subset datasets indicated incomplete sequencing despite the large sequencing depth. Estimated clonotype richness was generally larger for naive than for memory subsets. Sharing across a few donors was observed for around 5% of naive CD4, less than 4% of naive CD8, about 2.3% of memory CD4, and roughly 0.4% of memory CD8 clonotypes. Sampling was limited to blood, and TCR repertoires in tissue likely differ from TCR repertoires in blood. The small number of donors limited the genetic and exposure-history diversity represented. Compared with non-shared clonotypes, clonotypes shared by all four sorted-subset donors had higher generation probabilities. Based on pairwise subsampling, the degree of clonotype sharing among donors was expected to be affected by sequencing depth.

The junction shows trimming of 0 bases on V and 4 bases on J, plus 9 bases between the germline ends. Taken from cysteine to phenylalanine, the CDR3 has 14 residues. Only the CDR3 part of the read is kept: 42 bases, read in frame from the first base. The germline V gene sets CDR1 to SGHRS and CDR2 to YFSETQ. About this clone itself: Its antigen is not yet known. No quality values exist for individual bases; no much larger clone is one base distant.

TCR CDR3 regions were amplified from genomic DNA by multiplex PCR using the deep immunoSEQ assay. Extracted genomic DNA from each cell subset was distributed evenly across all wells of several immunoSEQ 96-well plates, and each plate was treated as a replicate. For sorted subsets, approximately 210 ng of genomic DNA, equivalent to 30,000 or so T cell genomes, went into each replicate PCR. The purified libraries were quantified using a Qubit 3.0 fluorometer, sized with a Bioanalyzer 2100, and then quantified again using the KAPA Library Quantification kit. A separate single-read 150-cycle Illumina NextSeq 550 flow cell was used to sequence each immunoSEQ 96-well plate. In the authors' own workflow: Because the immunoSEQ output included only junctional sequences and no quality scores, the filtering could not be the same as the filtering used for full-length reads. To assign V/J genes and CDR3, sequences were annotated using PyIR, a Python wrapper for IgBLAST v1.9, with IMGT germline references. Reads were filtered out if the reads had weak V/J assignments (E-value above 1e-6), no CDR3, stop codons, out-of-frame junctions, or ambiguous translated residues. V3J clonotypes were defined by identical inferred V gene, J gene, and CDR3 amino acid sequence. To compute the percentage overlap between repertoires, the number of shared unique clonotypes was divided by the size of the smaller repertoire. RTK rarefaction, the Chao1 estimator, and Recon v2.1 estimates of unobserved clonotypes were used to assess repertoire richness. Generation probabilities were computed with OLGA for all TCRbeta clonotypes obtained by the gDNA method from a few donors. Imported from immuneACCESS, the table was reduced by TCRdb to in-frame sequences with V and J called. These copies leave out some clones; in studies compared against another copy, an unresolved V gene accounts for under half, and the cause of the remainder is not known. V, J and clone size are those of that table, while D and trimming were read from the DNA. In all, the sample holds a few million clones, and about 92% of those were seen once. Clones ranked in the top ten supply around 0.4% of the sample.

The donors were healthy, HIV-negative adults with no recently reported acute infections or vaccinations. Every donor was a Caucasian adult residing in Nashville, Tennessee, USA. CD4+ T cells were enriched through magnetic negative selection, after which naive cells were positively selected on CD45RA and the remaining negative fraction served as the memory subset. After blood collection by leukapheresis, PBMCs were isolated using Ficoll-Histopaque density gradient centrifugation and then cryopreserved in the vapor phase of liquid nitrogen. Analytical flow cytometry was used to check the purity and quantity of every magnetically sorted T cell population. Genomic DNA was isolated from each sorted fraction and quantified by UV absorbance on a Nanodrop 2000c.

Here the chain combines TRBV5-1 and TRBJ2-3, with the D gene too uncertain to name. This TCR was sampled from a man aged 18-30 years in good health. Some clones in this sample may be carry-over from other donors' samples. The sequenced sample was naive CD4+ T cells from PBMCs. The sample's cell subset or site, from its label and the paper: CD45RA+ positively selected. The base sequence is TGCGCCAGCAGCTTGGATCGGCGCGCAGATACGCAGTATTTT. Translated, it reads CASSLDRRADTQYF.